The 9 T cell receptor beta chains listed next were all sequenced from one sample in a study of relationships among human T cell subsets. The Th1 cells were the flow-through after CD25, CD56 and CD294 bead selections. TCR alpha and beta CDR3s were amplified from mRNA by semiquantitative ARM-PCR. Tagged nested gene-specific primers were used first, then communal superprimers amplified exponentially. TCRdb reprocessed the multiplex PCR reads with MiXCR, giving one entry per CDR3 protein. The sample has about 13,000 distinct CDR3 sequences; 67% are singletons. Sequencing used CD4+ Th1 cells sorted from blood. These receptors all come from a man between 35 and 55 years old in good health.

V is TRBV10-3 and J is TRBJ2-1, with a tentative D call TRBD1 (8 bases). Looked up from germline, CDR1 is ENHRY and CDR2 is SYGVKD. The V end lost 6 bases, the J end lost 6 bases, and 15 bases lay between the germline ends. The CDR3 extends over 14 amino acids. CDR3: CAIRADREGNEQFF. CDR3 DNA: TGTGCCATCAGGGCGGACAGGGAGGGCAATGAGCAGTTCTTC.

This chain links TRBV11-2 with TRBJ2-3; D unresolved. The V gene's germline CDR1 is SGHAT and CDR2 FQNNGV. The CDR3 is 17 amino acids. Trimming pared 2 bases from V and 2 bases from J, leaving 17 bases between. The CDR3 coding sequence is TGTGCCAGCAGCTTAAGCTCGGAGACTTCTTACACAGATACGCAGTATTTT. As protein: CASSLSSETSYTDTQYF.

CDR3 region: CASSEGLASGELFF. The CDR3 DNA reads TGTGCCAGCAGCGAGGGACTAGCATCCGGGGAGCTGTTTTTT. J is TRBJ2-2 and V is TRBV11-2, with 9 bases identical to TRBD2. Losses at the gene ends were 5 bases for V and 6 bases for J; bases not matched to a gene: 4. CDR1 SGHAT and CDR2 FQNNGV come from the germline V gene. The CDR3 consists of 14 residues.

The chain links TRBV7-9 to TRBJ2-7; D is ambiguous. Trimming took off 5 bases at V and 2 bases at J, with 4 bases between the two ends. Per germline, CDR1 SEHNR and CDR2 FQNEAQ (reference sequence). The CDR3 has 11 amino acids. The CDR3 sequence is CASSSTYEQYF. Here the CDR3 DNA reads TGTGCCAGCAGCAGCACCTACGAGCAGTACTTC. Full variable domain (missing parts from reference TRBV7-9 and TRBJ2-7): DTGVSQNPRHKITKRGQNVTFRCDPISEHNRLYWYRQTLGQGPEFLTYFQNEAQLEKSRLLSDRFSAERPKGSFSTLEIQRTEQGDSAMYLCASSSTYEQYFGPGTRLTVT.

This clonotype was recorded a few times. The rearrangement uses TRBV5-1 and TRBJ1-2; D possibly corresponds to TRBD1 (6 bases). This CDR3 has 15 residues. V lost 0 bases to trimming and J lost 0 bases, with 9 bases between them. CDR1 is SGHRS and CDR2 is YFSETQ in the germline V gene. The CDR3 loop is CASSLADRANYGYTF. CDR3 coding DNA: TGCGCCAGCAGCTTGGCGGACAGAGCTAACTATGGCTACACCTTC.

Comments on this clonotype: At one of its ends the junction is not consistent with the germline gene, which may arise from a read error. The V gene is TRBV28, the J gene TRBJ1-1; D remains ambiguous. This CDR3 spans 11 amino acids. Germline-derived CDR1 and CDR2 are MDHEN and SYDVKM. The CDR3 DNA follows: TGTGCCAGCAGTTTAAACAGTGAAGCTTTCTTT. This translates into CASSLNSEAFF.

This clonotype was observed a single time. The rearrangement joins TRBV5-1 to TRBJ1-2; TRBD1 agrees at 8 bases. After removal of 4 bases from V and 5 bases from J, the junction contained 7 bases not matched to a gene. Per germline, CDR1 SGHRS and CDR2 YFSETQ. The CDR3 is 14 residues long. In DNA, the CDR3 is TGCGCCAGCAGCGGGGCAGGGGGCTGGTATGGCTACACCTTC. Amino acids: CASSGAGGWYGYTF.

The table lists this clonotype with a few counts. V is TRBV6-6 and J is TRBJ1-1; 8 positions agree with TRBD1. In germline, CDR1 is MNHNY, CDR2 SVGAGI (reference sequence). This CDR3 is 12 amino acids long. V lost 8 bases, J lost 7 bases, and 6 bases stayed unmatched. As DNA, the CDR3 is TGTGCCAGCTTTAGAGGGACAGGTGAAGCTTTCTTT. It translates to CASFRGTGEAFF.

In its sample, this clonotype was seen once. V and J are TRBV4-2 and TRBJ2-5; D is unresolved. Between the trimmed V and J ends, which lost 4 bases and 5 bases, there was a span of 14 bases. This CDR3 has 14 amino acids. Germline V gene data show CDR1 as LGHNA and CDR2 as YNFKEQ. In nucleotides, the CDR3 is TGTGCCAGCAGCCGCTGGCTGGCCGAGGAGACCCAGTACTTC. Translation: CASSRWLAEETQYF.